This is a list of T cell receptor beta chains from one sample in a study of blood T cell repertoires in COVID-19. Clones were sequenced by immunoSEQ multiplex PCR, and TCRdb holds only the in-frame ones, with some missing. The sample holds hundreds of thousands of clones, roughly 86% seen once. The sequenced sample consisted of peripheral blood. All receptors derive from a woman aged 25 to 45 with COVID-19, enrolled during active disease. Each CDR3 is given with its conserved first and last residue. A D gene is named only where the DNA matches it firmly. Clone size is not always given. Where it is, it says once, few, many or a class for expanded clones.

d_gene | abundance | j_gene | v_gene | CDR3aa | CDR3nt
. | . | TRBJ1-1 | TRBV7-9 | CASSPWSGVWMNTEAFF | TGTGCCAGCAGCCCCTGGTCAGGGGTTTGGATGAACACTGAAGCTTTCTTT
. | . | TRBJ1-4 | TRBV29-1 | CSALLDEKLFF | TGCAGCGCCCTACTGGATGAAAAACTGTTTTTT
TRBD2 | . | TRBJ2-3 | TRBV15 | CATSRAIAGGPNTDTQYF | TGTGCCACCAGCAGAGCCATAGCGGGGGGCCCTAACACAGATACGCAGTATTTT
TRBD1 | . | TRBJ2-2 | TRBV18 | CASLAGTGNTGELFF | TGTGCCAGCCTTGCCGGGACAGGGAACACCGGGGAGCTGTTTTTT
. | . | TRBJ2-7 | TRBV21-1 | CASSHRRESYEQYF | TGTGCCAGCAGCCACCGGAGGGAATCCTACGAGCAGTACTTC
. | . | TRBJ2-5 | TRBV20-1 | CSANDSGPRETQYF | TGCAGTGCTAATGATAGTGGGCCAAGGGAGACCCAGTACTTC
TRBD1 | . | TRBJ2-1 | TRBV2 | CASSRTTGPSNEQFF | TGTGCCAGCAGTCGTACGACAGGGCCCAGCAATGAGCAGTTCTTC
TRBD1 | . | TRBJ1-4 | TRBV3-1/TRBV3-2 | CASSQETGWNEKLFF | TGTGCCAGCAGCCAAGAGACAGGGTGGAATGAAAAACTGTTTTTT
. | . | TRBJ1-1 | TRBV7-2 | CASSLVGGLGTEAFF | TGTGCCAGCAGCTTAGTGGGTGGGCTGGGCACTGAAGCTTTCTTT
. | . | TRBJ2-2 | TRBV6-5 | CASSFGQISTGELFF | TGTGCCAGCAGTTTCGGACAGATAAGCACCGGGGAGCTGTTTTTT
TRBD1 | . | TRBJ1-2 | TRBV4-1 | CASSQALRDRGLNTF | TGCGCCAGCAGCCAAGCTCTGAGGGACAGGGGGCTGAACACCTTC
TRBD1 | . | TRBJ2-5 | TRBV18 | CASSLSGQGRETQYF | TGTGCCAGCTCACTCTCGGGACAGGGAAGGGAGACCCAGTACTTC
. | . | TRBJ1-3 | TRBV28 | CASSLLGGNTIYF | TGTGCCAGCAGCCTCCTAGGTGGAAACACCATATATTTT
. | few | TRBJ1-1 | TRBV28 | CASSPGVTGTNTEAFF | TGTGCCAGCAGCCCTGGGGTAACAGGGACGAACACTGAAGCTTTCTTT
TRBD1 | . | TRBJ1-4 | TRBV18 | CASSENRGRDEKLFF | TGTGCCAGCTCCGAAAACAGGGGGCGAGATGAAAAACTGTTTTTT
. | . | TRBJ1-3 | TRBV2 | CASSEEGYTIYF | TGTGCCAGCAGTGAGGAGGGTTACACCATATATTTT
TRBD1 | . | TRBJ1-6 | TRBV2 | CASNPDRASYNSPLHF | TGTGCCAGCAATCCGGACAGGGCCTCCTATAATTCACCCCTCCACTTT
TRBD1 | once | TRBJ1-2 | TRBV15 | CATSTGQGYGYTF | TGTGCCACCAGCACTGGACAGGGCTATGGCTACACCTTC
. | . | TRBJ1-6 | TRBV19 | CASNLQGYNSPLHF | TGTGCCAGTAACTTGCAGGGGTATAATTCACCCCTCCACTTT
TRBD1 | . | TRBJ1-4 | TRBV6-5 | CASSDRANEKLFF | TGTGCCAGCTCGGACAGGGCCAATGAAAAACTGTTTTTT
. | . | TRBJ1-2 | TRBV7-9 | CASSLVGQGGGYTF | TGTGCCAGCAGCTTAGTCGGTCAGGGAGGTGGCTACACCTTC
. | . | TRBJ2-5 | TRBV30 | CAWSGTPVGETQYF | TGTGCCTGGAGTGGGACACCGGTTGGAGAGACCCAGTACTTC
TRBD1 | . | TRBJ1-2 | TRBV11-3 | CASSTGTGGMYGYTF | TGTGCCAGCAGCACCGGGACAGGGGGCATGTATGGCTACACCTTC
. | . | TRBJ2-5 | TRBV5-1 | CASSPDDWEETQYF | TGCGCCAGCAGCCCAGACGACTGGGAGGAGACCCAGTACTTC
. | few | TRBJ1-5 | TRBV6-4 | CASSPQYSNQPQHF | TGTGCCAGCAGTCCCCAGTATAGCAATCAGCCCCAGCATTTT
TRBD1 | . | TRBJ2-7 | TRBV5-1 | CASSSTGGKASYEQYF | TGCGCCAGCAGCTCTACAGGGGGTAAAGCCTCCTACGAGCAGTACTTC
. | few | TRBJ1-2 | TRBV5-4 | CASSLENLQGYGYTF | TGTGCCAGCAGCTTGGAAAATCTGCAGGGCTATGGCTACACCTTC
TRBD1 | . | TRBJ1-5 | TRBV4-1 | CASSPFGQGGNQPQHF | TGCGCCAGCAGCCCCTTCGGACAGGGGGGCAATCAGCCCCAGCATTTT
TRBD1 | . | TRBJ2-1 | TRBV5-8 | CASSFGQGQYNEQFF | TGTGCCAGCAGCTTCGGACAGGGGCAGTACAATGAGCAGTTCTTC
. | once | TRBJ2-3 | TRBV4-3 | CASSFDPLTGTDTQYF | TGCGCCAGCAGCTTCGACCCGTTGACTGGGACAGATACGCAGTATTTT
. | . | TRBJ1-3 | TRBV6-1 | CASSELGSSGNTIYF | TGTGCCAGCAGTGAACTGGGGAGCTCTGGAAACACCATATATTTT
TRBD2 | once | TRBJ2-5 | TRBV14 | CASSRRTSGGARGETQYF | TGTGCCAGCAGCCGCCGGACTAGCGGGGGGGCCCGTGGAGAGACCCAGTACTTC
TRBD2 | . | TRBJ2-3 | TRBV5-1 | CASSPAGVTDTQYF | TGCGCCAGCAGCCCAGCGGGGGTCACAGATACGCAGTATTTT
TRBD2 | . | TRBJ2-2 | TRBV2 | CASSPLAGGTGELFF | TGTGCCAGCAGTCCCCTAGCGGGGGGGACCGGGGAGCTGTTTTTT
TRBD2 | . | TRBJ2-2 | TRBV7-8 | CASSPLTSGNTGELFF | TGTGCCAGCAGCCCACTAACTAGCGGTAACACCGGGGAGCTGTTTTTT
. | . | TRBJ1-5 | TRBV27 | CASSLGSGQPQHF | TGTGCCAGCAGTTTGGGTAGCGGTCAGCCCCAGCATTTT
TRBD1 | . | TRBJ1-1 | TRBV6-2/TRBV6-3 | CASSSSGTGGTEAFF | TGTGCCAGCAGTTCCTCCGGGACAGGGGGCACTGAAGCTTTCTTT
TRBD1 | . | TRBJ2-5 | TRBV6-2/TRBV6-3 | CASTPIDRDVETQYF | TGTGCCAGCACCCCAATTGACAGGGACGTCGAGACCCAGTACTTC
. | . | TRBJ1-6 | TRBV7-8 | CASSLSVAGDSYNSPLHF | TGTGCCAGCAGCTTAAGTGTTGCCGGGGACTCCTATAATTCACCCCTCCACTTT